A single sample gave rise to the 19 T cell receptor beta chains below, sequenced in a study of T cells in Graves' hyperthyroidism and ophthalmopathy. Using RNA transcripts as the source, TCR beta CDR3 regions were amplified. Primed by the HTBI set, a first-round RT-PCR was run on the TCR CDR3. TCRdb recomputed calls from the multiplex PCR reads with MiXCR, one row per CDR3 protein. The sample lists 400,000 to 600,000 distinct CDR3 sequences; 20% to 25% were seen once. Sequenced material: blood. These receptor sequences come from a man aged 18 to 35 with Graves' hyperthyroidism.

This clonotype was seen many times. The rearrangement joins TRBV20-1 to TRBJ1-2, with 8 bases fitting TRBD1. There are 15 residues in the CDR3. V gave up 1 base and J gave up 0 bases; unmatched junction bases: 4. Germline-derived CDR1 and CDR2 are DFQATT and SNEGSKA (reference sequence). In DNA, the CDR3 is TGCAGTGCTAGAGCGCAGACAGGGGCTAACTATGGCTACACCTTC. Translation: CSARAQTGANYGYTF.

This chain uses TRBV19 with TRBJ1-1; D may be TRBD1 (6 bases). The CDR3 contains 14 residues. V was clipped by 5 bases and J by 1 base, with 11 bases between them. Germline V lookup: CDR1 LNHDA, CDR2 SQIVND (reference sequence). CDR3 nucleotide sequence: TGTGCCAGTAGTCGGGGGACATCGAACACTGAAGCTTTCTTT. This sequence encodes CASSRGTSNTEAFF.

This clonotype was counted many times. This chain joins TRBV12-3 or TRBV12-4 and TRBJ1-1; 8 bases fit TRBD1. The J segment lost 3 bases and the V segment lost 7 bases, leaving 4 bases of the junction unmatched. This CDR3 contains 13 residues. CDR3 sequence: CASNPDRDTEAFF. CDR3 coding DNA: TGTGCCAGCAATCCGGACAGGGACACTGAAGCTTTCTTT.

CDR3 bases: TGTGCCAGCAGTTTAATCACCCGCCAAGAGACCCAGTACTTC. Encoded protein: CASSLITRQETQYF. The rearrangement joins TRBV12-3 or TRBV12-4 to TRBJ2-5, with unresolved D. CDR3 length equals 14 residues. The ends were cut back, 2 bases at V and 1 base at J, with 8 bases in the middle.

This clonotype was observed at least ten times. The chain links TRBV12-3 or TRBV12-4 to TRBJ2-2, with 10 positions matching TRBD1. The V segment lost 4 bases and the J segment 1 base; nucleotides outside the gene matches: 6. The length of the CDR3 is 17 residues. The CDR3 DNA reads TGTGCCAGCAGTTCAACGGGACAGGGGATGAACACCGGGGAGCTGTTTTTT. Translation gives CASSSTGQGMNTGELFF.

Notes on this clonotype: The CDR3 does not close with the conserved phenylalanine or tryptophan, likely indicating a read error. The chain carries TRBV24-1 and TRBJ2-7; 8 bases agree with TRBD1. The ends lost 3 bases at V and 2 bases at J; junction bases unmatched: 8. The CDR3 totals 16 residues. Germline CDR1 KGHDR, CDR2 SFDVKD. CDR3 coding DNA: TGTGCCACCAGTGATCCTACAGGGGGTTTTCCCTACGAGCAGTACATC. Its translation: CATSDPTGGFPYEQYI.

A word on this clonotype: A much larger clone differs by one base, so this may be a read error. This chain joins TRBV11-2 and TRBJ2-5, with 7 positions matching TRBD1. The V gene end was trimmed by 5 bases and the J gene end by 5 bases; junction bases not matched to a gene: 8. CDR1 and CDR2 from the germline V gene are SGHAT and FQNNGV. The CDR3 is made up of 14 amino acids. CDR3 residues: CASSKSGGWETQYF. DNA for the CDR3: TGTGCCAGCAGCAAGTCAGGGGGATGGGAGACCCAGTACTTC.

J is TRBJ2-7 and V is TRBV5-1; D is unresolved. Trimming left V 0 bases short and J 6 bases short, with 16 bases between. Per the germline V gene, CDR1 is SGHRS and CDR2 is YFSETQ. There are 15 residues in the CDR3. CDR3 nucleotide sequence: TGCGCCAGCAGCTTGGCCGAGGTTGGGCACCGCGAGCAGTACTTC. It specifies CASSLAEVGHREQYF.

The sample holds many counts of this clonotype. This CDR3 reads CASRERLQETQYF. In DNA, the CDR3 is TGTGCCAGCAGGGAGAGGCTCCAAGAGACCCAGTACTTC. The chain employs TRBV12-3 or TRBV12-4 and TRBJ2-5, with D unresolved. Trimming cost V 6 bases and J 1 base, with 9 bases left between them. This CDR3 has 13 residues.

The rearrangement uses TRBV3-1 and TRBJ1-2, with D possibly TRBD1 on 5 matching bases. The CDR3 runs to 16 residues. V gave up 3 bases and J gave up 1 base, with 15 bases separating them. The germline V gene has CDR1 LGHDT and CDR2 YNNKEL (reference sequence). The CDR3 protein is CASSHSRDGHNYGYTF. The CDR3 DNA sequence: TGTGCCAGCAGCCATTCCCGGGACGGACATAACTATGGCTACACCTTC.

The gene calls are TRBV6-2 or TRBV6-3 and TRBJ1-1; D unresolved. V was pared by 6 bases and J by 1 base, with 15 bases between. CDR1 is MNHEY and CDR2 is SVGEGT in the germline V gene. The CDR3 has 15 amino acids. CDR3 amino acids: CASRAIYLGNTEAFF. In nucleotides, the CDR3 is TGTGCCAGCAGGGCCATCTACCTGGGGAACACTGAAGCTTTCTTT.

A few counts support this clonotype. The V and J genes are TRBV4-1 and TRBJ1-5, with D perhaps matching TRBD1 (6 bases). The CDR3 loop spans 14 amino acids. Germline CDR1 reads MGHRA; CDR2 reads YSYEKL. V lost 6 bases and J 6 bases, leaving 15 bases between the germline ends. Written as DNA, the CDR3 is TGCGCCAGCAGGGGGGCCGGAGGGAGTCAGCCCCAGCATTTT. Protein: CASRGAGGSQPQHF.

At least ten counts were recorded for this clonotype. The CDR3 DNA reads as TGTGCCAGCAGCCCTGGGACACCCATTGGCTACACCTTC. Translating gives CASSPGTPIGYTF. The chain uses TRBV14 and TRBJ1-2, with a tentative D call TRBD1 (6 bases). CDR3 length: 13 residues. Germline V gives CDR1 SGHDN, CDR2 FVKESK. Trimming stripped 4 bases from V and 7 bases from J, with 13 bases between.

This sequence joins TRBV11-2 and TRBJ1-2; D not resolved. Germline CDR1 is SGHAT and CDR2 is FQNNGV. This CDR3 is 13 amino acids long. Trimming pared 6 bases from V and 8 bases from J, leaving 16 bases between. The CDR3 sequence is CASSSDRTLGYTF. The CDR3 DNA sequence: TGTGCCAGCAGTTCCGACCGAACCTTGGGCTACACCTTC.

This clonotype came up many times. The chain carries TRBV6-5 and TRBJ2-7; 7 nucleotides match TRBD1. Losses at the gene ends were 4 bases for V and 3 bases for J; bases not matched to a gene: 3. This CDR3 region has 13 residues. From germline, CDR1 is MNHEY and CDR2 SVGAGI. CDR3 loop: CASSLGQFYEQYF. In nucleotides, the CDR3 is TGTGCCAGCAGTTTGGGACAGTTCTACGAGCAGTACTTC.

This clonotype showed up just a few times. The chain has TRBV20-1 and TRBJ2-7; weak D call: TRBD1 (5 bases). Trimming shortened V by 5 bases and J by 7 bases, and 21 bases separated the two germline ends. Germline CDR1 and CDR2: DFQATT and SNEGSKA (reference sequence). This CDR3 region has 14 residues. CDR3 residues: CSAQHSQVLWEQYF. As DNA, the CDR3 is TGCAGTGCTCAGCACTCACAGGTCCTTTGGGAGCAGTACTTC.

This clonotype occurred a few times. This may arise from a read error, as a much more abundant clone is one base away. DNA of the CDR3: TGTGCCAGCAGTTACGGACAGGGGAGCTCCCACAATGAGCAGTTCTTC. Its protein product is CASSYGQGSSHNEQFF. V usage is TRBV6-5 and J usage is TRBJ2-1, with TRBD1 identical over 9 bases. CDR1 and CDR2 (germline): MNHEY, SVGAGI. The CDR3 runs to 16 residues.

This clonotype was seen at least ten times. The chain has TRBV19 and TRBJ1-1; tentatively, D is TRBD1 (6 bases). With 5 bases removed from V and 0 bases from J, the gap between germline ends came to 13 bases. Germline V gene lookup returns CDR1 LNHDA and CDR2 SQIVND (reference sequence). This CDR3 has 15 residues. For the CDR3, the DNA is TGTGCCAGTAGTGGAAGGACAGTACTGAACACTGAAGCTTTCTTT. This translates into CASSGRTVLNTEAFF.

Many counts were recorded for this clonotype. The CDR3, as DNA: TGTGCCACGAAGGGACTAGCGGAGTCCTACGAGCAGTACTTC. It is translated as CATKGLAESYEQYF. The gene calls are TRBV10-3 and TRBJ2-7; 11 bases match TRBD2. Germline lookup yields CDR1 ENHRY and CDR2 SYGVKD. The CDR3 is 14 residues long. V lost 10 bases and J lost 1; bases outside the gene matches: 6.